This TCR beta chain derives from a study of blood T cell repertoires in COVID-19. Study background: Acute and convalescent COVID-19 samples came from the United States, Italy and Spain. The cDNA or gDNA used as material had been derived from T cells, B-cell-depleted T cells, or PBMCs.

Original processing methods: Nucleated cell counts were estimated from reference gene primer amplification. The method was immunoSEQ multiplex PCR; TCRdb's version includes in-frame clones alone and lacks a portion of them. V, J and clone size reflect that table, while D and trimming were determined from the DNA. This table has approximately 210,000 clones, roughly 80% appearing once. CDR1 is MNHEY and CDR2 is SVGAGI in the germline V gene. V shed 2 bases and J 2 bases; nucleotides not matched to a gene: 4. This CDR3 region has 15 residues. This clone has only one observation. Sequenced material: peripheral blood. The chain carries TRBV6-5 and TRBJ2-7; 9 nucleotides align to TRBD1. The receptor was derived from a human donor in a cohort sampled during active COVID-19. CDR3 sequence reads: CASSYLRDRAYEQYF. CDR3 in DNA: TGTGCCAGCAGTTACCTCCGGGACAGGGCCTACGAGCAGTACTTC.